This TCR beta chain was identified during a study of T cells after yellow fever vaccination (dated by TCRdb to about 2019). In the study overall: The SMART-Seq v4 Ultra Low Input RNA kit was used to prepare libraries from fractions with low cell numbers. To follow T-cell clones before and after primary and booster YFV17D yellow fever vaccination, bulk TCR alpha and beta repertoires were sequenced over time. Two healthy male donors made up the cohort, one aged 18 to 30 years and the other aged 30 to 40 years. Blood samples were taken at several timepoints before and after primary and secondary immunization, and bulk PBMC replicates and cell subsets were isolated. Overall study results and their limits: Compared with the primary T-cell response, the secondary T-cell response was faster but weaker, reaching its peak on day 5 rather than on day 15. Because abundant contaminating clonotypes from the bulk population could be contained in FACS-sorted repertoires, computational filtering was required. After the booster, most clones that had expanded after primary vaccination were detected again (approximately 97% of CD4 and around nine tenths of CD8), suggesting broad maintenance of memory. A small share of clonotypes was detected in both CD4 and CD8 compartments, with the overlap likely arising from convergent recombination. The study included only two donors, which limits how far the findings can be generalized.

Germline trimming amounts to 5 bases on V and 4 bases on J, with 6 as the count of junction bases outside the gene matches. From the cysteine through the phenylalanine, the CDR3 covers 14 amino acids. The sequence is cut down to CDR3 DNA, 42 bases in frame from base 1. In the germline V gene, CDR1 corresponds to MGHDK and CDR2 to SYGVNS. Synthesis of TCR cDNA relied on 5'RACE template switching, a step that introduced a universal primer site along with unique molecular identifiers. Priming for cDNA synthesis came from both the TCR alpha and TCR beta constant segments. Two PCR steps were used to amplify libraries, with sample barcodes and sequencing adapters being added in the second step. Sequencing of the libraries was done on either Illumina HiSeq 2500 (2x100 bp) or NovaSeq (2x150 bp). The study's own analysis went as follows. Reads were demultiplexed and collapsed into UMI consensus sequences with MIGEC, and V(D)J alignment was performed with MiXCR. Clonotypes responding to the vaccine were identified with edgeR on replicate PBMC samples, with the criteria of FDR below 0.01 and a log2 fold change above 5 up to day 15. CD4 or CD8 identity was assigned to each bulk clonotype according to whether the clonotype was present at higher abundance in the sequenced CD4 repertoire or the sequenced CD8 repertoire. TCRdb reprocessed the public reads (quality trimming at Q25 with fastp, clone calling with MiXCR) and kept in-frame beta chains. Rows with one shared CDR3 protein collapse into an entry with the most common genes and DNA. The V and J calls reflect TCRdb's pipeline rather than the authors' work. This sample gives around 180,000 distinct CDR3 sequences in total; approximately 6.2% of them show up just once. Jointly, the top ten make up 2.9% of the sample.

The sample's treatment or condition, from its label and the paper: live attenuated yellow fever vaccine strain. A standard Ficoll-Paque protocol was used to isolate PBMCs from peripheral blood. Dynabeads CD4 and CD8 positive selection kits were used to isolate CD4 and CD8 T-cell fractions. RNA was extracted with TriZol from bulk PBMCs, CD4 and CD8 fractions, and dextramer-positive and dextramer-negative fractions. This clonotype was seen repeatedly, ten times or more. Its antigen is unknown. One base away there is no much larger clone; base qualities are not given. The chain employs TRBV25-1 and TRBJ2-5; 8 bases in between match TRBD1. This TCR came from a man in his late teens or twenties who received the YFV17D yellow fever vaccine. Sequencing used CD4+ T cells sorted from PBMCs, obtained on the day of the first yellow fever vaccination. This receptor carries the CDR3 CASSSPGGGETQYF. Read as DNA, the sequence is TGTGCCAGCAGTTCTCCAGGGGGCGGAGAGACCCAGTACTTC.